Below are 16 T cell receptor beta chains sequenced from a single sample in a study of shared clonotypes between healthy human individuals. Repertoires were generated with immunoSEQ multiplex PCR, while TCRdb's copy carries only in-frame clones and drops some. The sample lists about 980,000 clones; approximately 76% were seen once. The sample taken for sequencing was memory CD4+ T cells sorted from blood. Regarding subset: CD45RA-negative fraction. The receptors were gathered from a man between 18 and 35 years old in good health.

V is TRBV7-6 and J is TRBJ2-6; the D gene is possibly TRBD2 (5 bases). The CDR3 covers 20 residues. The V gene lost 2 bases and the J gene lost 0 bases, with 20 bases spanning the gap. CDR1 and CDR2 (germline): SGHVS, FNYEAQ. CDR3 in DNA: TGTGCCAGCAGCTTATACTCTCCCTTCGATCGGGACTCTGGGGCCAACGTCCTGACTTTC. Its translation is CASSLYSPFDRDSGANVLTF.

The CDR3 coding sequence is TGTGCCTGGAGCGCCCTAGCAGATACGCAGTATTTT. Protein: CAWSALADTQYF. The chain employs TRBV30 and TRBJ2-3; D call uncertain. V was pared by 3 bases and J by 4 bases, with 8 bases between. Germline loops: CDR1 GTSNPN, CDR2 SVGIG (reference sequence). CDR3 length equals 12 residues.

The chain carries TRBV6-6 and TRBJ1-2; TRBD1 matches 8 bases. The trim removed 6 bases at V and 0 bases at J, leaving 3 bases unmatched. The CDR3 sequence is 14 residues long. Germline lookup yields CDR1 MNHNY and CDR2 SVGAGI (reference sequence). CDR3 in amino acids: CASRGQETNYGYTF. Here the CDR3 DNA reads TGTGCCAGCAGGGGACAGGAAACTAACTATGGCTACACCTTC.

The V and J genes are TRBV11-3 and TRBJ2-1; D not resolved. The germline V and J ends were trimmed by 1 base and 6 bases, with 4 bases remaining between them. This CDR3 comprises 12 residues. From germline, CDR1 is SGHNT and CDR2 YENEEA. The CDR3 bases are TGTGCCAGCAGCTTAGTCCCCAATGAGCAGTTCTTC. It encodes CASSLVPNEQFF.

The CDR3 bases are TGTGCCAGCAGCTCCATCCAGGCAGGGAAGGGGTACACTGAAGCTTTCTTT. Its translation: CASSSIQAGKGYTEAFF. This chain links TRBV13 with TRBJ1-1; D is perhaps TRBD1 (5 bases). Trimming shortened V by 4 bases and J by 3 bases, and 21 bases separated the two germline ends. CDR3 length equals 17 residues. Germline V lookup: CDR1 PRHDT, CDR2 FYEKMQ (reference sequence).

This chain joins TRBV5-1 and TRBJ1-1; 7 nucleotides line up with TRBD1. Germline-derived CDR1 and CDR2 are SGHRS and YFSETQ. This CDR3 has 12 residues. Trimming at V came to 0 bases and at J to 8 bases, leaving 1 base not matched to a gene. This chain's CDR3 is CASSLVQGEAFF. The CDR3 nucleotides are TGCGCCAGCAGCTTGGTACAGGGGGAAGCTTTCTTT. The full variable domain, its missing parts supplied by reference TRBV5-1 and TRBJ1-1, is KAGVTQTPRYLIKTRGQQVTLSCSPISGHRSVSWYQQTPGQGLQFLFEYFSETQRNKGNFPGRFSGRQFSNSRSEMNVSTLELGDSALYLCASSLVQGEAFFGQGTRLTVV.

The rearrangement joins TRBV2 to TRBJ2-1; the match to TRBD2 covers 9 bases. The ends lost 10 bases at V and 9 bases at J; junction bases unmatched: 13. This CDR3 is 14 amino acids long. Looked up from germline, CDR1 is SNHLY and CDR2 is FYNNEI. The CDR3: CATAVQRGAGEQFF. The DNA of the CDR3 is TGTGCCACGGCGGTCCAGCGGGGGGCGGGTGAGCAGTTCTTC.

This clone occurred many times. The chain carries TRBV6-1 and TRBJ1-6, with D perhaps TRBD1 (6 bases). From germline, CDR1 is MNHNS and CDR2 SASEGT. The CDR3 sequence is 13 residues long. Trimming stripped 9 bases from V and 5 bases from J, with 11 bases between. CDR3 in amino acids: CASTGKNNSPLHF. The CDR3 DNA follows: TGTGCCAGTACAGGGAAGAATAATTCACCCCTCCACTTT.

The sample holds one count of this clone. Other nucleotide sequences from this sample produce the same CDR3. The V call is TRBV19, the J call TRBJ2-3; 8 bases agree with TRBD2. CDR3 length: 14 residues. Germline CDR1 LNHDA, CDR2 SQIVND (reference sequence). V dropped 3 bases and J dropped 6; count of bases not matched to a gene: 5. As DNA, the CDR3 is TGTGCCAGTAGTATGGGGACTAGTACTGATACGCAGTATTTT. It is translated as CASSMGTSTDTQYF.

The rearrangement joins TRBV10-3 to TRBJ1-5, with D hard to call. The CDR3 contains 16 residues. Between the trimmed V and J ends, which lost 0 bases and 1 base, there was a span of 10 bases. Germline V gives CDR1 ENHRY, CDR2 SYGVKD. The CDR3 nucleotides read TGTGCCATCAGTGAGTCTCCGGGGTGGAGCAATCAGCCCCAGCATTTT. Protein: CAISESPGWSNQPQHF.

This rearrangement joins TRBV6-5 to TRBJ2-2; the D is unclear. CDR3 length: 15 amino acids. Trimming removed 0 bases at V and 3 bases at J, with 8 bases between. The V gene's germline CDR1 is MNHEY and CDR2 SVGAGI. CDR3: CASSYSGSYTGELFF. The CDR3 bases are TGTGCCAGCAGTTACTCCGGATCTTACACCGGGGAGCTGTTTTTT.

This chain uses TRBV5-6 with TRBJ1-4, with a possible D match to TRBD1 (6 bases). The CDR3 covers 14 residues. Trimming cost V 4 bases and J 8 bases, with 15 bases left between them. Germline CDR1 and CDR2: SGHDT and YYEEEE. The DNA for the CDR3 is TGTGCCAGCAGCCGGACCCACGGGGGCGAAAAACTGTTTTTT. Amino acid sequence: CASSRTHGGEKLFF.

This chain connects TRBV28 to TRBJ1-4, with 9 bases identical to TRBD1. CDR3 length: 14 amino acids. The V and J ends lost 6 bases and 8 bases, in that order; junction bases with no gene match: 7. Germline loops: CDR1 MDHEN, CDR2 SYDVKM. CDR3 in amino acids: CASRPQGAQEKLFF. The CDR3 nucleotides are TGTGCCAGCAGACCACAGGGGGCGCAGGAAAAACTGTTTTTT.

V and J are TRBV19 and TRBJ2-1, with 7 bases that match TRBD1. This CDR3 region has 17 residues. V trimming: 4 bases; J trimming: 5 bases; junction bases outside the gene matches: 14. Germline CDR1 is LNHDA and CDR2 is SQIVND (reference sequence). DNA of the CDR3: TGTGCCAGTAGTAGTTGGACAGGACGGAATTTAAACAATGAGCAGTTCTTC. Protein sequence: CASSSWTGRNLNNEQFF.

This clone came up a few times. The V gene is TRBV7-2, the J gene TRBJ2-5, with 10 bases fitting TRBD2. In germline, CDR1 is SGHTA, CDR2 FQGNSA. The CDR3 runs to 15 residues. Germline trimming cut 5 bases from V and 3 bases from J; bases unmatched to any gene: 6. As DNA, the CDR3 is TGTGCCAGCAGCCCGACTAGCGGGTTGGAAGAGACCCAGTACTTC. This gives the protein CASSPTSGLEETQYF.

This clone appeared once. The chain links TRBV7-8 to TRBJ1-1; D is perhaps TRBD1 (5 bases). Trimming cost V 5 bases and J 2 bases, with 12 bases left between them. This CDR3 region has 14 residues. Germline V lookup: CDR1 SGHVS, CDR2 FQNEAQ. CDR3 loop: CASSAPGDNTEAFF. In nucleotides, the CDR3 is TGTGCCAGCAGCGCTCCGGGGGACAACACTGAAGCTTTCTTT.